This entry concerns a single T cell receptor beta chain. The data were taken from a study of patients and donors after allogeneic stem cell transplantation. The germline CDR1 and CDR2 sequences are MDHEN and SYDVKM. V lost 6 bases, J lost 2 bases, and 4 bases lay in between. The CDR3 sequence is 11 residues long. TCRdb reanalysed the RT-PCR reads using MiXCR and keeps one entry per CDR3 protein. The sample carries about 200,000 distinct CDR3 sequences, about 37% recorded once. The sequencing input was blood, either unsorted or a sorted T cell fraction (not recorded which). This TCR came from a human donor who was either an allogeneic HSCT recipient or a stem cell or donor lymphocyte infusion donor (not recorded which). It is not recorded whose cells these are; they may come from a transplant donor. This chain joins TRBV28 and TRBJ1-2; D is unclear. In nucleotides, the CDR3 is TGTGCCAGCAGCGGGAACTATGGCTACACCTTC. It encodes CASSGNYGYTF.